This TCR beta chain was recovered during a study of vaccination effects on CD4 cells after COVID-19. The germline gives CDR1 SEHNR, CDR2 FQNEAQ (reference sequence). The CDR3 is made up of 14 amino acids. Trimming stripped 10 bases from V and 0 bases from J, with 10 bases between. Within the ViraFEST assay, antigen-specific CD4+ T cells underwent expansion with viral peptide pools prior to sequencing. The authors isolated CD4+ T cells after roughly 10 days of culture. This person caught SARS-CoV-2 sometime from March to December 2020, and PCR testing confirmed the infection. Culturing of around 1.9 million PBMC per well took place with approximately 9.3 IU/ml IL-2 and approximately 9.9 ug/ml peptides. TCRdb's copy holds only in-frame clones and misses some; the assay was immunoSEQ multiplex PCR. The repertoire includes some 40,000 clones, around 73% of them detected once, and about a sixth sits in the top ten.

This clone was seen a handful of times. What it binds is unknown. This TCR came from a human donor who had a prior SARS-CoV-2 infection. The rearrangement uses TRBV7-9 and TRBJ1-6; no definite D call. The specimen comprised CD4+ T cells from PBMCs cultured with HCoV-NL63 spike peptides, sampled before COVID-19 vaccination. The CDR3 spells CATRSSSYNSPLHF. The DNA for the CDR3 is TGTGCCACCCGGTCAAGCTCCTATAATTCACCCCTCCACTTT.